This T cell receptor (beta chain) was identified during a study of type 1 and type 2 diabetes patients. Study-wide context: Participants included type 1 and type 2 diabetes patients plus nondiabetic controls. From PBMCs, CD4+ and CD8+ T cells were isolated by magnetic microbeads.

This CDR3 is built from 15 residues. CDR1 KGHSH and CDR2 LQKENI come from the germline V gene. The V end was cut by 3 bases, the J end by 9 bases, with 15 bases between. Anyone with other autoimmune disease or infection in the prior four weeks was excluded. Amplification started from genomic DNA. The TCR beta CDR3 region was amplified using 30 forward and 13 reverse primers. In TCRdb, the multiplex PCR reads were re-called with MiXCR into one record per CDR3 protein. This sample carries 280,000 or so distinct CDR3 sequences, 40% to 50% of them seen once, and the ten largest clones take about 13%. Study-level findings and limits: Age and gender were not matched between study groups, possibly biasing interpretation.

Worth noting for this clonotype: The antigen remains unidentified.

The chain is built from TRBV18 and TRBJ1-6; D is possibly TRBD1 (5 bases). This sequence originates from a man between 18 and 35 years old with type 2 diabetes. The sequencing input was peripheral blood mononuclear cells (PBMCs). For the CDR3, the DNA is TGTGCCAGCTCACCCAAGACAGCACAGACTTCACCCCTCCACTTT. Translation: CASSPKTAQTSPLHF.